This entry features one TCR beta chain sequence. This sample is part of a study of cytomegalovirus exposure and HLA in healthy donors. The V segment lost 0 bases and the J segment 4 bases; nucleotides outside the gene matches: 4. The germline CDR1 and CDR2 sequences are PRHDT and FYEKMQ (reference sequence). The CDR3 covers 18 residues. The PCR was carried out with 60 Vbeta primers and 13 Jbeta primers. Sequencing was performed with immunoSEQ multiplex PCR; in TCRdb, only in-frame clones are kept and a portion is missing. The sample contains some 160,000 clones, around nine tenths of which appear only once.

V is TRBV13 and J is TRBJ2-2; TRBD2 matches 14 bases. The sample was PBMCs. This sequence originates from a young woman in good health and CMV-seronegative. The CDR3 nucleotides are TGTGCCAGCAGCTTAGGAACTGGACTAGCGGGGGGCACCGGGGAGCTGTTTTTT. The encoded protein is CASSLGTGLAGGTGELFF.